These 21 T cell receptor beta chains originate from one sample sequenced in a study of cytomegalovirus exposure and HLA in healthy donors. In the PCR, 60 Vbeta and 13 Jbeta primers were used. Produced via immunoSEQ multiplex PCR; TCRdb's table is partial and in-frame only. The top ten clones hold more than 0.75% of a sample with fewer than 200,000 clones, almost 80% of them seen once. Sequenced sample: PBMCs. All receptors come from a woman between 45 and 60 years old in good health and CMV-seropositive.

V and J are TRBV21-1 and TRBJ2-2; TRBD1, the D gene given by the table, was not confirmed from the DNA. TRBV21-1 is assigned pseudogene status. The length of the CDR3 is 12 residues. The CDR3 reads CASSRQTGELFF. CDR3 DNA sequence: TGTGCCAGCAGCAGACAGACCGGGGAGCTGTTTTTT.

In its sample, this clone was seen once. The chain carries TRBV5-8 and TRBJ1-5, with TRBD1 identical over 7 bases. Unmatched junction bases numbered 4, after V lost 5 bases and J lost 5 bases. The CDR3 runs 13 residues. The V gene's germline CDR1 is SGHTS and CDR2 YDEGEE. The chain's CDR3 is CASRFTGDQPQHF. The CDR3 DNA is TGTGCCAGCAGATTTACAGGGGATCAGCCCCAGCATTTT.

The chain links TRBV30 to TRBJ1-6, with 9 bases aligning to TRBD1. Trimming cost V 5 bases and J 7 bases; bases outside gene matches: 18. Per the germline V gene, CDR1 is GTSNPN and CDR2 is SVGIG (reference sequence). The CDR3 runs 18 residues. CDR3 DNA sequence: TGTGCCTGGGCCGGGACAGGGCTCTCGGGTAGTTGGAATTCACCCCTCCACTTT. It specifies CAWAGTGLSGSWNSPLHF.

The chain recombines TRBV4-3 with TRBJ2-5, with D tentatively TRBD2 (5 bases). Germline V gene sequence: CDR1 LGHNA, CDR2 YSLEER. CDR3 length equals 17 residues. V was trimmed by 4 bases and J by 4 bases, leaving 22 bases between them. The chain's CDR3 is CASSPRLREGGGETQYF. CDR3 nucleotides: TGCGCCAGCAGCCCCCGATTGAGGGAAGGTGGTGGAGAGACCCAGTACTTC.

The chain recombines TRBV5-1 with TRBJ1-2; TRBD1 matches at 8 bases. Germline CDR1 and CDR2: SGHRS and YFSETQ. Losses at the gene ends were 2 bases for V and 13 bases for J; bases not matched to a gene: 7. The CDR3 spans 12 residues. CDR3 DNA sequence: TGCGCCAGCAGCTTAGACAGGGGAGTGCGCACCTTC. Its protein is CASSLDRGVRTF.

This clone was recorded once. This chain links TRBV7-9 with TRBJ2-3; possibly TRBD1 for D (6 bases). From germline, CDR1 is SEHNR and CDR2 FQNEAQ (reference sequence). The ends were cut back, 7 bases at V and 2 bases at J, with 19 bases in the middle. The CDR3 runs 16 residues. The CDR3 protein is CASNQGIVFPTDTQYF. In nucleotides, the CDR3 is TGTGCCAGCAACCAGGGGATCGTTTTTCCCACAGATACGCAGTATTTT.

This clone has a handful of counts. J is TRBJ1-1 and V is TRBV4-1; TRBD1 matches 7 bases. This CDR3 contains 14 residues. The V gene's germline CDR1 is MGHRA and CDR2 YSYEKL. V lost 4 bases, J lost 7 bases, and 9 bases stayed unmatched. CDR3 bases: TGCGCCAGCAGCCGACGAGGGACAGCTAATGAAGCTTTCTTT. Translating it yields CASSRRGTANEAFF.

This clone was seen just once. The chain carries TRBV29-1 and TRBJ2-3; TRBD2 agrees at 14 bases. Trimming at V came to 5 bases and at J to 0 bases, leaving 13 bases not matched to a gene. The CDR3 is made up of 19 amino acids. Germline assignment: CDR1 SQVTM and CDR2 ANQGSEA. The CDR3 DNA reads as TGCAGCGTTTGGGGGCGTGGACTAGCGGGGGGACCTAGCACAGATACGCAGTATTTT. It codes for CSVWGRGLAGGPSTDTQYF.

This sequence joins TRBV28 and TRBJ1-1, with 8 bases aligning to TRBD1. CDR1 and CDR2 from the germline V gene are MDHEN and SYDVKM. Trimming removed 3 bases from V and 2 bases from J; junction bases left unmatched: 2. The CDR3 sequence is 14 residues long. The CDR3 sequence is CASSFTGGNTEAFF. The CDR3 DNA reads TGTGCCAGCAGTTTCACAGGGGGTAACACTGAAGCTTTCTTT.

Regarding this clone: The junction does not match germline at one end; this may be a read error. This sequence joins TRBV7-2 and TRBJ2-5, with a possible D match to TRBD2 (5 bases). The CDR3 sequence is 13 residues long. Germline CDR1 is SGHTA and CDR2 is FQGNSA. In DNA, the CDR3 is TGTGCCAGCAGCCTAGCAGTGGCAGAGACCCAGTACTTC. Translation gives CASSLAVAETQYF.

The chain uses TRBV2 and TRBJ2-3; 7 bases are a match to TRBD2. CDR1 and CDR2 from the germline V gene are SNHLY and FYNNEI. V dropped 4 bases and J dropped 6; count of bases not matched to a gene: 16. CDR3 size: 17 residues. CDR3 residues: CASSVAEWVLAMDTQYF. The CDR3 DNA reads as TGTGCCAGCAGTGTAGCAGAGTGGGTACTAGCGATGGATACGCAGTATTTT.

This sequence joins TRBV27 and TRBJ2-3; 8 bases fit TRBD1. In germline, CDR1 is MNHEY, CDR2 SMNVEV (reference sequence). This CDR3 has 16 amino acids. V shed 1 base and J 2 bases; nucleotides not matched to a gene: 5. The CDR3 reads CASSLFSDRDTDTQYF. The DNA of the CDR3 is TGTGCCAGCAGTTTATTTTCGGACAGGGACACAGATACGCAGTATTTT.

The CDR3 is CASIEWTGVGNEQFF. DNA for the CDR3: TGTGCCAGCATCGAATGGACAGGGGTGGGGAATGAGCAGTTCTTC. The V gene is TRBV2, the J gene TRBJ2-1; 9 nucleotides align to TRBD1. This CDR3 comprises 15 residues. The ends lost 7 bases at V and 7 bases at J; junction bases unmatched: 11. CDR1 and CDR2 from the germline V gene are SNHLY and FYNNEI.

The chain joins TRBV7-2 to TRBJ1-5; a weak D match, TRBD1 (5 bases). V lost 5 bases and J lost 0, with 8 bases in between. CDR1 is SGHTA and CDR2 is FQGNSA in the germline V gene. There are 14 residues in the CDR3. The CDR3 loop reads CASSETVSNQPQHF. The CDR3 nucleotides are TGTGCCAGCAGCGAGACAGTTAGCAATCAGCCCCAGCATTTT.

V gene TRBV9 combines with J gene TRBJ2-1, with TRBD2 matching 8 bases. The junction had 6 bases not matched to a gene; V was cut back by 0 bases and J by 7 bases. The germline V gene encodes CDR1 SGDLS and CDR2 YYNGEE. The CDR3 loop spans 15 amino acids. Here the CDR3 reads CASSVAGGPENEQFF. For the CDR3, the DNA is TGTGCCAGCAGCGTAGCGGGGGGGCCAGAGAATGAGCAGTTCTTC. The full variable domain, with the rest looked up from reference TRBV9 and TRBJ2-1, is DSGVTQTPKHLITATGQRVTLRCSPRSGDLSVYWYQQSLDQGLQFLIQYYNGEERAKGNILERFSAQQFPDLHSELNLSSLELGDSALYFCASSVAGGPENEQFFGPGTRLTVL.

The J gene is TRBJ2-1, the V gene TRBV19; tentative D call: TRBD2 (6 bases). The germline V gene has CDR1 LNHDA and CDR2 SQIVND (reference sequence). V lost 6 bases and J 1 base, leaving 19 bases between the germline ends. This CDR3 region has 17 residues. The CDR3 sequence is CASSPGVGQFSYNEQFF. The CDR3 nucleotides are TGTGCCAGTAGCCCGGGGGTGGGGCAATTTTCCTACAATGAGCAGTTCTTC. The full variable domain, its missing parts supplied by reference TRBV19 and TRBJ2-1, is DGGITQSPKYLFRKEGQNVTLSCEQNLNHDAMYWYRQDPGQGLRLIYYSQIVNDFQKGDIAEGYSVSREKKESFPLTVTSAQKNPTAFYLCASSPGVGQFSYNEQFFGPGTRLTVL.

The chain couples TRBV5-1 to TRBJ2-7; TRBD2 is a possible D gene (6 bases). This CDR3 comprises 15 residues. V lost 0 bases, J lost 2 bases, and 12 bases lay in between. The germline V gene encodes CDR1 SGHRS and CDR2 YFSETQ. CDR3 DNA: TGCGCCAGCAGCTTGGCTTCGGGGACTGCCTACGAGCAGTACTTC. Protein: CASSLASGTAYEQYF.

The V call is TRBV5-1, the J call TRBJ1-1, with 11 positions matching TRBD1. V was clipped by 4 bases and J by 0 bases; unmatched bases: 17. Per germline, CDR1 SGHRS and CDR2 YFSETQ. The CDR3 extends over 20 amino acids. CDR3 sequence (DNA): TGCGCCAGCAGCAACTTCGGGACAGGGGGAATGGATCGGGTGAACACTGAAGCTTTCTTT. Translated, it gives CASSNFGTGGMDRVNTEAFF.

The V and J genes are TRBV7-9 and TRBJ2-1; 7 bases are a match to TRBD2. The CDR3 is 14 amino acids. The V and J ends lost 2 bases and 9 bases, in that order; junction bases with no gene match: 7. The germline V gene encodes CDR1 SEHNR and CDR2 FQNEAQ (reference sequence). This chain's CDR3 is CASSLMGPSGEQFF. The CDR3 region has the DNA TGTGCCAGCAGCTTAATGGGGCCTAGCGGTGAGCAGTTCTTC.

The chain employs TRBV2 and TRBJ1-2; 12 bases align to TRBD1. The CDR3 loop spans 17 amino acids. Germline V gene data show CDR1 as SNHLY and CDR2 as FYNNEI. J was trimmed by 9 bases and V by 6 bases; bases with no gene match: 17. The DNA for the CDR3 is TGTGCCAGCAGGGGCGGGACAGGGGGCAATCGGTATTCGAGCTACACCTTC. Translating it yields CASRGGTGGNRYSSYTF.

This sequence joins TRBV2 and TRBJ1-1; D remains unclear. Germline V lookup: CDR1 SNHLY, CDR2 FYNNEI. The ends were cut back, 2 bases at V and 8 bases at J, with 6 bases in the middle. This CDR3 has 11 amino acids. The CDR3 protein is CASSEWPEAFF. Written as DNA, the CDR3 is TGTGCCAGCAGTGAATGGCCAGAAGCTTTCTTT. The variable domain in full, completed from reference TRBV2 and TRBJ1-1, reads EPEVTQTPSHQVTQMGQEVILRCVPISNHLYFYWYRQILGQKVEFLVSFYNNEISEKSEIFDDQFSVERPDGSNFTLKIRSTKLEDSAMYFCASSEWPEAFFGQGTRLTVV.